This paragraph covers one TCR beta chain sequence. The antigen is not known. The sample comes from a study of CD8+CD57+ T cells in acquired aplastic anemia. Turning to the study itself: Roughly 3.2 ug was the average amount of DNA from sorted CD4+ and CD8+ cells. Healthy donor CD4+ samples were sequenced to a depth that averaged about 10.8 million reads.

V lost 6 bases to trimming and J lost 0 bases, with 11 bases between them. The CDR3 spans 14 residues. Germline lookup yields CDR1 DFQATT and CDR2 SNEGSKA (reference sequence). General observations from the study: Patients did not significantly differ from controls in CD8+ Simpson's diversity.

Genomic DNA acted as the template from which TCR beta VDJ combination and CDR3 sequence profiling were carried out. TCRdb redid the calling of the reads with MiXCR, one entry per CDR3 protein. Among 200,000 to 250,000 distinct CDR3 sequences, around 32% were seen once, and the ten largest hold around 1.1%. The chain links TRBV20-1 to TRBJ1-4; D gene unclear. Sequenced input: sorted CD4+, CD8+, or CD8+CD57+ T cells (not recorded which) from PBMCs. This TCR was recovered from a human donor in good health, serving as a control. The CDR3 is CSAVRSTTNEKLFF. The CDR3 nucleotides read TGCAGTGCCGTAAGAAGTACAACTAATGAAAAACTGTTTTTT.